A selection of T cell receptor beta chains follows, all from one sample in a study of blood T cell repertoires in COVID-19. Sequenced by immunoSEQ multiplex PCR; TCRdb stores in-frame clones only, minus some. The sample lists 200,000 or so clones, approximately 87% occurring once. The material sequenced was peripheral blood. Receptor source: a woman aged 45-65 years with acute or convalescent COVID-19. Each CDR3 is given with its conserved first and last residue. D genes are given only for firm matches. The size of a clone is reported for some rows only, either as once, few or many, or as a class for expanded clones.

j_call v_call clone_size d_call cdr3_aa cdr3_nt
TRBJ2-2 TRBV5-5 . TRBD2 CASRGASGRMDGELFF TGTGCCAGCAGAGGGGCTAGCGGGAGAATGGACGGGGAGCTGTTTTTT
TRBJ2-3 TRBV10-3 . . CAISSVSGLTDTQYF TGTGCCATCAGTTCGGTTAGCGGACTCACAGATACGCAGTATTTT
TRBJ1-5 TRBV5-1 . . CASSLGAGGYQAQHF TGCGCCAGCAGCTTGGGGGCAGGAGGTTATCAAGCCCAGCATTTT
TRBJ1-4 TRBV27 . . CASRSWQGKKLFF TGTGCCAGCAGGTCGTGGCAGGGAAAAAAACTGTTTTTT
TRBJ1-6 TRBV15 . . CATSRSLYNSPLHF TGTGCCACCAGCCGAAGCCTTTATAATTCACCCCTCCACTTT
TRBJ2-2 TRBV12-5 . TRBD2 CASGTAGTSGDNTGELFF TGTGCTAGTGGTACCGCCGGGACTAGCGGGGACAACACCGGGGAGCTGTTTTTT
TRBJ1-4 TRBV5-1 . . CASSSDLAGGEKLFF TGCGCCAGCAGCTCCGACCTGGCCGGGGGGGAAAAACTGTTTTTT
TRBJ1-2 TRBV20-1 . . CSASGGGYGYTF TGCAGTGCCAGTGGGGGGGGCTATGGCTACACCTTC
TRBJ2-2 TRBV7-2 . TRBD2 CASSDPSGRALWNTGELFF TGTGCCAGCAGCGATCCTAGCGGGAGGGCCCTATGGAACACCGGGGAGCTGTTTTTT
TRBJ1-6 TRBV25-1 . . CASSEFGQNNSPLHF TGTGCCAGCAGTGAATTCGGACAGAATAATTCACCCCTCCACTTT
TRBJ2-3 TRBV11-2 . . CASSFSGTDTQYF TGTGCCAGCAGCTTTAGCGGCACAGATACGCAGTATTTT
TRBJ2-1 TRBV3-1/TRBV3-2 once TRBD1 CASSGGQSSYNEQFF TGTGCCAGCAGTGGGGGACAGAGCTCCTACAATGAGCAGTTCTTC
TRBJ2-1 TRBV9 . TRBD1 CASSPEGGTGEQFF TGTGCCAGCAGCCCTGAAGGCGGGACAGGTGAGCAGTTCTTC
TRBJ1-1 TRBV7-2 . TRBD1 CASSSDRGLEAFF TGTGCCAGCAGCTCTGACAGGGGGCTTGAAGCTTTCTTT
TRBJ1-6 TRBV4-3 . . CASSHERGTDNSPLHF TGCGCCAGCAGCCACGAGCGGGGGACGGATAATTCACCCCTCCACTTT